This passage covers 29 T cell receptor beta chains from one sample sequenced in a study of blood T cell repertoires in COVID-19. Generated by immunoSEQ multiplex PCR, the TCRdb table keeps only in-frame clones and is missing some. The data show 220,000 or so clones, 84% seen once. The sequenced material came from peripheral blood. These receptors all come from a woman aged 55-69 years who had recovered from COVID-19.

This sequence joins TRBV9 and TRBJ1-4; no reliable D call. The germline V and J ends were trimmed by 4 bases and 6 bases, with 7 bases remaining between them. CDR1 and CDR2 from the germline V gene are SGDLS and YYNGEE. The CDR3 sequence is 12 residues long. CDR3 coding DNA: TGTGCCAGCAGCAGGGAGGATGAAAAACTGTTTTTT. Protein sequence: CASSREDEKLFF. Full variable domain (missing parts from reference TRBV9 and TRBJ1-4): DSGVTQTPKHLITATGQRVTLRCSPRSGDLSVYWYQQSLDQGLQFLIQYYNGEERAKGNILERFSAQQFPDLHSELNLSSLELGDSALYFCASSREDEKLFFGSGTQLSVL.

This clone was seen a handful of times. The chain links TRBV6-5 to TRBJ1-6, with D possibly matching TRBD1 (6 bases). CDR3 size: 14 residues. From germline, CDR1 is MNHEY and CDR2 SVGAGI. The ends were cut back, 8 bases at V and 3 bases at J, with 11 bases in the middle. CDR3 in DNA: TGTGCCAGCTGCCGGACAGTCTATAATTCACCCCTCCACTTT. Its translation is CASCRTVYNSPLHF.

The chain employs TRBV3-1 (or the pseudogene TRBV3-2) and TRBJ1-1; TRBD1 matches 8 bases. Germline values: CDR1 LGHDT, CDR2 YNNKEL (reference sequence). After removal of 4 bases from V and 7 bases from J, the junction contained 11 bases not matched to a gene. The CDR3 extends over 15 amino acids. The CDR3 DNA sequence: TGTGCCAGCAGCCTTTGGACAGGGATCAAGGATGAAGCTTTCTTT. Translation: CASSLWTGIKDEAFF.

The genes are TRBV5-6 and TRBJ1-3; the D gene is possibly TRBD1 (6 bases). Trimming left V 3 bases short and J 1 base short, with 11 bases between. The CDR3 covers 15 residues. Germline lookup yields CDR1 SGHDT and CDR2 YYEEEE. The CDR3 region is CASSSIGGSGNTIYF. The CDR3 region has the DNA TGTGCCAGCAGCTCGATAGGGGGATCTGGAAACACCATATATTTT.

The sample holds a few counts of this clone. V and J are TRBV2 and TRBJ2-2, with 9 positions matching TRBD1. V was pared by 4 bases and J by 0 bases, with 6 bases of the junction left unmatched. This CDR3 has 17 residues. Germline CDR1 SNHLY, CDR2 FYNNEI. The CDR3 nucleotides read TGTGCCAGCAGTGGGCTGGGGGACAGGGCGAACACCGGGGAGCTGTTTTTT. Amino acid sequence: CASSGLGDRANTGELFF.

This clone was recorded a few times. This chain joins TRBV2 and TRBJ2-3; a possible D gene is TRBD1 (7 bases). V lost 4 bases and J lost 3, with 11 bases in between. CDR1 and CDR2 (germline): SNHLY, FYNNEI. This CDR3 is built from 14 residues. The CDR3 spells CASSAQGGTDTQYF. The CDR3 nucleotides are TGTGCCAGCAGTGCCCAGGGGGGAACAGATACGCAGTATTTT.

As DNA, the CDR3 is TGTGCCAGCAGTTGGGACAGGGGTTTTGGCTACACCTTC. It specifies CASSWDRGFGYTF. This sequence joins TRBV6-5 and TRBJ1-2, with 10 nucleotides matching TRBD1. This CDR3 has 13 residues. The junction had 3 bases not matched to a gene; V was cut back by 4 bases and J by 7 bases. Germline assignment: CDR1 MNHEY and CDR2 SVGAGI.

The rearrangement joins TRBV5-1 to TRBJ1-4; TRBD1 matches at 10 bases. This CDR3 spans 18 amino acids. V dropped 3 bases and J dropped 0; count of bases not matched to a gene: 8. CDR1 is SGHRS and CDR2 is YFSETQ in the germline V gene. The CDR3 here is CASSSGWDRGATNEKLFF. The CDR3 nucleotides read TGCGCCAGCAGCTCCGGTTGGGACAGGGGCGCAACTAATGAAAAACTGTTTTTT.

This clone was picked up one time. The genes are TRBV5-1 and TRBJ2-7; 8 bases match TRBD1. The trim removed 3 bases at V and 0 bases at J, leaving 5 bases unmatched. The CDR3 totals 15 residues. The germline V gene has CDR1 SGHRS and CDR2 YFSETQ. The DNA for the CDR3 is TGCGCCAGCAGCTCACAGGGGGATTTCTCCTACGAGCAGTACTTC. Translated: CASSSQGDFSYEQYF.

The J gene is TRBJ1-2, the V gene TRBV18; 7 nucleotides agree with TRBD1. In germline, CDR1 is KGHSH, CDR2 LQKENI. V dropped 5 bases and J dropped 5; count of bases not matched to a gene: 5. This CDR3 comprises 13 residues. The CDR3 here is CASSSDRVYGYTF. The CDR3 nucleotides are TGTGCCAGCTCAAGCGACAGGGTATATGGCTACACCTTC.

A word on this clone: The germline gene is not matched at one end of the junction; a read error may be the cause. The rearrangement links TRBV7-6 to TRBJ2-2, with 12 bases fitting TRBD2. The CDR3 extends over 16 amino acids. Germline CDR1 is SGHVS and CDR2 is FNYEAQ. CDR3 coding DNA: TGTGCCAGCAGCCCTCTAGCGGGGGGGAACCCCGGGGAGCTGTTTTTT. As protein: CASSPLAGGNPGELFF.

The genes are TRBV10-1 and TRBJ2-7; 11 nucleotides match TRBD2. CDR1 WNHNN and CDR2 SYGVQD come from the germline V gene (reference sequence). V lost 6 bases to trimming and J lost 7 bases; unmatched junction nucleotides: 5. CDR3 length equals 13 residues. CDR3 DNA: TGCGCCAGCAGAAGACTAGCGGGGTGGGAGCAGTACTTC. It specifies CASRRLAGWEQYF.

The rearrangement joins TRBV27 to TRBJ2-1, with TRBD2 matching over 8 bases. CDR3 length equals 17 residues. The ends lost 6 bases at V and 0 bases at J; junction bases unmatched: 10. CDR1 is MNHEY, CDR2 SMNVEV, per germline (reference sequence). CDR3: CASSPLGGGLSYNEQFF. As DNA, the CDR3 is TGTGCCAGCAGCCCATTGGGCGGGGGGCTCTCCTACAATGAGCAGTTCTTC.

The chain has TRBV19 and TRBJ2-6, with 7 bases aligning to TRBD1. The J segment lost 2 bases and the V segment lost 4 bases, leaving 8 bases of the junction unmatched. This CDR3 spans 17 amino acids. Germline lookup yields CDR1 LNHDA and CDR2 SQIVND (reference sequence). The DNA for the CDR3 is TGTGCCAGTAGTAGCGGACAGGTCTCTGCTGGGGCCAACGTCCTGACTTTC. Amino acid sequence: CASSSGQVSAGANVLTF.

V gene TRBV4-1 combines with J gene TRBJ1-3; the D is unclear. CDR3 length equals 15 residues. Germline CDR1 reads MGHRA; CDR2 reads YSYEKL. With 4 bases removed from V and 1 base from J, the gap between germline ends came to 11 bases. DNA for the CDR3: TGCGCCAGCAGCCCCGCCGGGGAGTCTGGAAACACCATATATTTT. This codes for CASSPAGESGNTIYF.

The chain has TRBV5-6 and TRBJ2-2; D is possibly TRBD2 (6 bases). V was cut by 5 bases and J by 3 bases, with 11 bases left in between. Germline V gene sequence: CDR1 SGHDT, CDR2 YYEEEE. The CDR3 has 14 amino acids. The CDR3 here is CASRRRGYTGELFF. The CDR3 DNA is TGTGCCAGCAGAAGGCGGGGTTACACCGGGGAGCTGTTTTTT.

V is TRBV14 and J is TRBJ2-3; weak D call: TRBD1 (6 bases). The CDR3 is 14 residues long. Germline V gene data show CDR1 as SGHDN and CDR2 as FVKESK. With 3 bases removed from V and 0 bases from J, the gap between germline ends came to 7 bases. The CDR3 protein is CASSQGASTDTQYF. CDR3 DNA: TGTGCCAGCAGCCAGGGGGCGAGCACAGATACGCAGTATTTT.

The table lists this clone with a few counts. V gene TRBV30 combines with J gene TRBJ2-2; D ambiguous. Trimming cost V 2 bases and J 7 bases, with 20 bases left between them. The length of the CDR3 is 16 residues. Germline V gives CDR1 GTSNPN, CDR2 SVGIG (reference sequence). The CDR3, as DNA: TGTGCCTGGAGTCATAAGACTGGTTATGCCGGCGGGGAGCTGTTTTTT. Its translation: CAWSHKTGYAGGELFF.

The rearrangement uses TRBV7-2 and TRBJ1-2, with D uncertain. Germline V gene sequence: CDR1 SGHTA, CDR2 FQGNSA. Trimming shortened V by 1 base and J by 4 bases, and 13 bases separated the two germline ends. CDR3 length: 15 amino acids. The CDR3 sequence: CASSLGAGKPYGYTF. The CDR3 nucleotides read TGTGCCAGCAGCTTAGGCGCGGGAAAACCCTATGGCTACACCTTC.

The chain couples TRBV7-9 to TRBJ2-7; maybe TRBD1 (5 bases). Looked up from germline, CDR1 is SEHNR and CDR2 is FQNEAQ (reference sequence). CDR3 length equals 15 residues. Trimming took off 3 bases at V and 2 bases at J, with 14 bases between the two ends. The chain's CDR3 is CASSFLSTGPYEQYF. The CDR3 bases are TGTGCCAGCAGCTTCTTGTCAACAGGACCCTACGAGCAGTACTTC.

J is TRBJ2-1 and V is TRBV12-5, with D unresolved. This CDR3 spans 14 amino acids. Per germline, CDR1 LGHNT and CDR2 FRNRAP. The V end was cut by 2 bases, the J end by 10 bases, with 15 bases between. CDR3 sequence (DNA): TGTGCTAGTGGTTTGATCTTGGTCCCCGGGGAGCAGTTCTTC. Its translation: CASGLILVPGEQFF.

The V gene is TRBV7-3, the J gene TRBJ2-3, with 7 nucleotides matching TRBD1. This CDR3 is 15 amino acids long. Trimming at V came to 4 bases and at J to 2 bases, leaving 6 bases not matched to a gene. From germline, CDR1 is SGHTA and CDR2 FQGTGA. CDR3 coding DNA: TGTGCCAGCAGCTCTAGACAGGGACCCACAGATACGCAGTATTTT. Translating it yields CASSSRQGPTDTQYF.

The chain carries TRBV12-3 or TRBV12-4 and TRBJ1-1; a weak D match, TRBD1 (5 bases). V dropped 6 bases and J dropped 1 base, with 9 bases sitting between them. The CDR3 loop spans 13 amino acids. The chain's CDR3 is CASSIDRNTEAFF. CDR3 nucleotide sequence: TGTGCCAGCAGCATTGACAGGAACACTGAAGCTTTCTTT.

The CDR3 DNA sequence: TGTGCCAGCAGCTTAGCGCCAGAGGGGGGGTATAACTATGGCTACACCTTC. It translates to CASSLAPEGGYNYGYTF. The chain links TRBV7-8 to TRBJ1-2, with a weak D call TRBD1 (6 bases). The CDR3 has 17 residues. The V and J ends lost 0 bases and 1 base respectively, with 15 bases between them. Per the germline V gene, CDR1 is SGHVS and CDR2 is FQNEAQ.

About this clone: The junction shows a germline mismatch at one end, possibly a read error. The rearrangement joins TRBV5-1 to TRBJ2-1; TRBD2 matches 11 bases. CDR3 length equals 17 residues. The germline gives CDR1 SGHRS, CDR2 YFSETQ. As DNA, the CDR3 is TGCGCCAGCAGCTTGGTTAGCGGGGGGGCCTCCGACAATGAGCAGTTCTTC. Translating gives CASSLVSGGASDNEQFF. The whole variable domain, remainder taken from reference TRBV5-1 and TRBJ2-1, is KAGVTQTPRYLIKTRGQQVTLSCSPISGHRSVSWYQQTPGQGLQFLFEYFSETQRNKGNFPGRFSGRQFSNSRSEMNVSTLELGDSALYLCASSLVSGGASDNEQFFGPGTRLTVL.

V is TRBV4-2 and J is TRBJ2-7, with TRBD2 identical over 8 bases. Trimming cost V 5 bases and J 3 bases; bases outside gene matches: 6. The CDR3 extends over 14 amino acids. From germline, CDR1 is LGHNA and CDR2 YNFKEQ. The CDR3 DNA reads TGTGCCAGCAGCGCGGGACTAGGGGACTACGAGCAGTACTTC. Residues: CASSAGLGDYEQYF.

The chain joins TRBV10-3 to TRBJ2-7; 8 nucleotides line up with TRBD1. Germline-derived CDR1 and CDR2 are ENHRY and SYGVKD. The CDR3 totals 16 residues. V gave up 0 bases and J gave up 0 bases; unmatched junction bases: 4. CDR3: CAISESGTGGSYEQYF. As DNA, the CDR3 is TGTGCCATCAGTGAGTCCGGGACAGGAGGCTCCTACGAGCAGTACTTC.

The chain employs TRBV11-2 and TRBJ1-2, with 7 bases aligning to TRBD1. CDR1 and CDR2 (germline): SGHAT, FQNNGV. This CDR3 region has 12 residues. V was clipped by 5 bases and J by 5 bases; unmatched bases: 2. The CDR3 here is CASSRTGYGYTF. Here the CDR3 DNA reads TGTGCCAGCAGCCGGACAGGTTATGGCTACACCTTC. Full variable domain (rest looked up from reference TRBV11-2 and TRBJ1-2): EAGVAQSPRYKIIEKRQSVAFWCNPISGHATLYWYQQILGQGPKLLIQFQNNGVVDDSQLPKDRFSAERLKGVDSTLKIQPAKLEDSAVYLCASSRTGYGYTFGSGTRLTVV.

The chain employs TRBV5-6 and TRBJ1-2; 9 positions match TRBD1. CDR3 length: 13 residues. V lost 4 bases to trimming and J lost 6 bases; unmatched junction nucleotides: 4. Germline CDR1 SGHDT, CDR2 YYEEEE. Here the CDR3 DNA reads TGTGCCAGCAGCGTCGGACAGGGGAATGGCTACACCTTC. The encoded protein is CASSVGQGNGYTF. The full variable domain, in which reference TRBV5-6 and TRBJ1-2 provide the parts outside the CDR3, is DAGVTQSPTHLIKTRGQQVTLRCSPKSGHDTVSWYQQALGQGPQFIFQYYEEEERQRGNFPDRFSGHQFPNYSSELNVNALLLGDSALYLCASSVGQGNGYTFGSGTRLTVV.